The T cell receptor beta chain described here comes from a study of OX40 agonist ivuxolimab in advanced cancers. The overall study: A mean age of approximately 64 years, range roughly 23 to 85, was recorded, and approximately 80% were male. Study outcomes and limitations: On average, a greater number of expanded clones characterised CD8+ T cells relative to CD4+. Antigens targeted by the expanded peripheral T cells were not determined.

If patients had autoimmune disease history or systemic immunosuppression, they were excluded. Sequencing was performed with immunoSEQ multiplex PCR; in TCRdb, only in-frame clones are kept and a portion is missing. Among some 69,000 clones listed, around nine tenths were seen once. The CDR3 runs 13 residues. The J segment lost 1 base and the V segment lost 6 bases, leaving 3 bases of the junction unmatched. Germline V lookup: CDR1 SQVTM, CDR2 ANQGSEA. Of note for this clone: Its antigen remains unknown.

The sequencing here drew on CD4+ or CD8+ T cells sorted from blood, taken in a trial of the OX40 agonist ivuxolimab. The clonotype originates from an adult with an advanced solid tumor such as melanoma, head and neck, liver or kidney cancer. The chain has TRBV29-1 and TRBJ2-3; 8 nucleotides match TRBD2. Here the CDR3 reads CSVMTSGTDTQYF. CDR3 DNA sequence: TGCAGCGTCATGACTAGCGGCACAGATACGCAGTATTTT.